One T cell receptor (beta chain) is described in this entry. No cognate antigen has been identified for it. One base away there is no much larger clone; base qualities are not given. This entry is derived from a study of T cell changes during pregnancy in multiple sclerosis (dated by TCRdb to about 2019). In terms of the full investigation: In women with multiple sclerosis, the researchers looked at how the T cell repertoire shifted as pregnancy progressed.

The library was prepared using the immunoSEQ multiplex PCR assay. Sourced from immuneACCESS, this table was stored by TCRdb with only in-frame sequences that have V and J called. A share of the clones is absent; for the studies checked, an unresolved V gene accounts for under half, and the remainder has no known explanation. The sample yields about 100,000 clones; over 85% were counted once. The ten biggest clones cover approximately 1.2% of the sample. The sample in question was peripheral blood, obtained in the second trimester of pregnancy. The receptor's source is a female donor with multiple sclerosis, enrolled in a pregnancy study.

The CDR3 here reads CASSGGQGASQTQYF. The DNA reads as follows: TGTGCCAGCAGCGGGGGACAGGGGGCGTCTCAGACCCAGTACTTC. The chain was built from TRBV9 and TRBJ2-5; 12 bases in the middle match TRBD1. The junction shows trimming of 3 bases on V and 6 bases on J, and the gene matches do not reach 6 bases of it. Including cysteine and phenylalanine, the CDR3 has 15 amino acids. CDR3 DNA is the only sequence kept; it has 45 bases, read in frame from the first base. Looking up the germline V gene yields CDR1 SGDLS and CDR2 YYNGEE. Full variable domain (CDR3 extended with the reference TRBV9 and TRBJ2-5 proteins): DSGVTQTPKHLITATGQRVTLRCSPRSGDLSVYWYQQSLDQGLQFLIQYYNGEERAKGNILERFSAQQFPDLHSELNLSSLELGDSALYFCASSGGQGASQTQYFGPGTRLLVL.